This T cell receptor beta chain appears in the sequencing data of a study of T cell repertoires in MIS-A myocarditis (dated by TCRdb to between 2021 and 2024). The immunoSEQ bias-controlled multiplex PCR was used to amplify TCRbeta CDR3 regions, which were then sequenced at high throughput. The authors' analysis ran thus. CDR3 sequences were collapsed and filtered by the immunoSEQ vendor pipeline to quantify abundance and frequency of each unique TCRbeta CDR3. Dominant CDR3 amino acid sequences were clustered with SARS-CoV-2-specific ImmuneCODE TCRbeta sequences by CD-HIT using a 90% global sequence identity threshold. Clones at frequencies from 0.1 to 1 were categorized as hyperexpanded, and clones at frequencies from 0.01 to 0.1 were categorized as large. MiXCR was used to confirm CDR3 amino acid sequences and V and J gene assignments of dominant clones. The R stringdist package was used to calculate Levenshtein distances between the patient clonotypes and the ImmuneCODE hits. Entries here come from immuneACCESS through TCRdb and include only in-frame sequences with V and J called. Some clones fail to appear in such tables; in the studies checked, an unresolved V gene covers under half of the shortfall, and the cause of the remainder is unknown. V, J and clone size are those of that table, while D and trimming were read from the DNA. The sample data list 14,000 to 15,000 clones, and about 67% of these were observed just once. In total, the top ten clones hold approximately 62% of the sample.

Turning to this clone: Its binding antigen is unknown. Base quality data are lacking; no much larger clone is found one base away.

The germline V gene (reference sequence) sets CDR1 to LNHDA and CDR2 to SQIVND. Spanning cysteine to phenylalanine, the CDR3 consists of 15 amino acids. Only the CDR3 region is kept as DNA, spanning 45 bases read in frame from base 1. A distance of 13 bases separates the germline ends of V and J, which lose 7 bases and 0 bases respectively. The QIAamp DNA FFPE kit was used to extract genomic DNA from formalin-fixed paraffin-embedded autopsy tissue. The chain links TRBV19 with TRBJ1-5; the D segment cannot be called with confidence. The sample was left ventricle heart tissue obtained at autopsy. Reading the label with the study, this specimen's cell subset or site is: cardiac tissue sample (left or right ventricle, interventricular septum, or pericardium). The TCR sequence derives from a man between 18 and 29 years old with fulminant myocarditis from multisystem inflammatory syndrome in adults (MIS-A) after COVID-19. The DNA reads TGTGCCAGTACCCTAACCCATTATAGCAATCAGCCCCAGCATTTT. It is translated as CASTLTHYSNQPQHF.